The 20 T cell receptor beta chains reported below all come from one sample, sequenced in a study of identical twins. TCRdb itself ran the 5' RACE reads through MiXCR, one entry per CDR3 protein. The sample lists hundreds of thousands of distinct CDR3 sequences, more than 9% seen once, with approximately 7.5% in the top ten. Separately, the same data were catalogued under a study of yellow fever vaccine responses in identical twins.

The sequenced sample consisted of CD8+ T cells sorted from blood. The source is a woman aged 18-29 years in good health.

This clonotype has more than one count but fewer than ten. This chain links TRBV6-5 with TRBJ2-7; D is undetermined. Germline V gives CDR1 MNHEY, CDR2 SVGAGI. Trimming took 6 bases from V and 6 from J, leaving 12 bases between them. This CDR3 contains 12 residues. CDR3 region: CASSPNYREQYF. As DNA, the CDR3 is TGTGCCAGCAGCCCTAACTACCGCGAGCAGTACTTC.

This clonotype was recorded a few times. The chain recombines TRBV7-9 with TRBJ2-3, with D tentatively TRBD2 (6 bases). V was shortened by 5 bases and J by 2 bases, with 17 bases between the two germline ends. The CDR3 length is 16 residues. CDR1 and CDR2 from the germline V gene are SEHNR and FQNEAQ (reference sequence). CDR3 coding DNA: TGTGCCAGCAGCAACGAACCGGGGGAGTACACAGATACGCAGTATTTT. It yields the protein CASSNEPGEYTDTQYF.

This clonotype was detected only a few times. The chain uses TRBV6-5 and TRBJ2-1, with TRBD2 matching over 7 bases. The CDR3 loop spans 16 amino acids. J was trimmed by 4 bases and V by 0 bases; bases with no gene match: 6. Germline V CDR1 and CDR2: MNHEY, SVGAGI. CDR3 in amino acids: CASSYSLREWYNEQFF. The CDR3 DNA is TGTGCCAGCAGTTACTCGTTGCGGGAGTGGTACAATGAGCAGTTCTTC.

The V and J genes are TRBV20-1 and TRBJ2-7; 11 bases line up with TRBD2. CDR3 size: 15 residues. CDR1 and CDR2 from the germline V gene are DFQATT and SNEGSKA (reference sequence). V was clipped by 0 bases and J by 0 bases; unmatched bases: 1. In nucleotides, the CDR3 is TGCAGTGCTAGAGATGGGACTAGCGGCTCCTACGAGCAGTACTTC. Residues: CSARDGTSGSYEQYF.

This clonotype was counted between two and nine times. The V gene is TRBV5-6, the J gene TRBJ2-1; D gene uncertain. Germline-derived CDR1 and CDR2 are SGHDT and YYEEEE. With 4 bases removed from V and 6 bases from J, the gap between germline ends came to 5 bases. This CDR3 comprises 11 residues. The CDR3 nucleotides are TGTGCCAGCAGCATAATCAATGAGCAGTTCTTC. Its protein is CASSIINEQFF.

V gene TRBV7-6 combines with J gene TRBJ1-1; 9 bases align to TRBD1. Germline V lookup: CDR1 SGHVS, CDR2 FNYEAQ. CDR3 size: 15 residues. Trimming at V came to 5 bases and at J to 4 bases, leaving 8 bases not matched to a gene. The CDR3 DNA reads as TGTGCCAGCAGCCATGGACAGGGGTCCGGCACTGAAGCTTTCTTT. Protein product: CASSHGQGSGTEAFF.

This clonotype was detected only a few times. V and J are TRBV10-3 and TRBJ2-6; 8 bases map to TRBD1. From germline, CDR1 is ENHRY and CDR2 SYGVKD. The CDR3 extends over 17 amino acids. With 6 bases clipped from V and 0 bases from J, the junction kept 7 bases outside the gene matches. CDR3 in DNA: TGTGCCATCAGGGGGACAGGCCCATCCTCTGGGGCCAACGTCCTGACTTTC. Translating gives CAIRGTGPSSGANVLTF.

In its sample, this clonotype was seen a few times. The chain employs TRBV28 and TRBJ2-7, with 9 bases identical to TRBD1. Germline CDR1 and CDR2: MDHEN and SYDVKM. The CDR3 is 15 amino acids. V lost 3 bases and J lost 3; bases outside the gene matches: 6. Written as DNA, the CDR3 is TGTGCCAGCAGTTTTAGCGACAGGGGGAACTACGAGCAGTACTTC. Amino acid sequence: CASSFSDRGNYEQYF.

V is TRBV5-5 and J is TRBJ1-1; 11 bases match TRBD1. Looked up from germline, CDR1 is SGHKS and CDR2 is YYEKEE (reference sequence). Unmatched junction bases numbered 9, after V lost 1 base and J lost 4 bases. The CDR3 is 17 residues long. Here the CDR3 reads CASSLPGTGGRGTEAFF. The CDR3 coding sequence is TGTGCCAGCAGCTTGCCGGGGACAGGGGGAAGAGGCACTGAAGCTTTCTTT.

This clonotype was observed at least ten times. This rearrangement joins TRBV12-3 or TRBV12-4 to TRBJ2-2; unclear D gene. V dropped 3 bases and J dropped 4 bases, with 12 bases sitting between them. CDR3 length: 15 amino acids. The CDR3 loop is CASSFTAPGTGELFF. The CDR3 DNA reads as TGTGCCAGCAGTTTTACAGCCCCGGGCACCGGGGAGCTGTTTTTT.

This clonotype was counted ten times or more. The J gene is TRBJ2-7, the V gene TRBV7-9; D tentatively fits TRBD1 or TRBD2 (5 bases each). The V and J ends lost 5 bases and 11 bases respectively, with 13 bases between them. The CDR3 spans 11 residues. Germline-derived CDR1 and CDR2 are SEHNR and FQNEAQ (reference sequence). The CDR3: CASSRGTVEYV. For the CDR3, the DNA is TGTGCCAGCAGCCGAGGGACGGTGGAGTACGTC.

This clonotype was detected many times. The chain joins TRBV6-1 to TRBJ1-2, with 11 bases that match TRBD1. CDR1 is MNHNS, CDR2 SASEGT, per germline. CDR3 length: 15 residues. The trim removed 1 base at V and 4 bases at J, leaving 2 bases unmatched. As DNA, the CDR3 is TGTGCCAGCAGTGAAGGGACAGGGGGCGCCTATGGCTACACCTTC. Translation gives CASSEGTGGAYGYTF.

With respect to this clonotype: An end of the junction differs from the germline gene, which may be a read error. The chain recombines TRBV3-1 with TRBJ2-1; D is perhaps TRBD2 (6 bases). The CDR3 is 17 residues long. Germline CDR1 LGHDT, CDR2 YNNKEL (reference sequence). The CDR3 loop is CASCQGPYGSQYNEQFF. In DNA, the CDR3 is TGTGCCAGCTGCCAAGGGCCTTACGGGAGTCAGTACAATGAGCAGTTCTTC.

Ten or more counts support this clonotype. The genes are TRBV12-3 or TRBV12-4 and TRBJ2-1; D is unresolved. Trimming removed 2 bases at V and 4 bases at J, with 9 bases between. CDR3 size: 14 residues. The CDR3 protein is CASSLIGLYNEQFF. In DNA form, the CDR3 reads TGTGCCAGCAGTTTAATTGGGCTATACAATGAGCAGTTCTTC.

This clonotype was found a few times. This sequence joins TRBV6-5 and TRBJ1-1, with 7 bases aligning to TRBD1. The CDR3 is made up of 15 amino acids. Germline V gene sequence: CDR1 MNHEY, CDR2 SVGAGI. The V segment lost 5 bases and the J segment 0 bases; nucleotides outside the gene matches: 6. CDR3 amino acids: CASSHRGSMNTEAFF. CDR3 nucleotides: TGTGCCAGCAGTCACAGGGGAAGTATGAACACTGAAGCTTTCTTT.

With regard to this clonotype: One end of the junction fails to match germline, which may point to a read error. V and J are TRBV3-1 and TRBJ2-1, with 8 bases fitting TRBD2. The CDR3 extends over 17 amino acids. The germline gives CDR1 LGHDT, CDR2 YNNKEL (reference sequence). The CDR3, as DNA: TGTGCCTGCAGCCAGACCGGAGCTAGCGGGCGTTTAGATGAGCAGTTCTTC. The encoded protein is CACSQTGASGRLDEQFF.

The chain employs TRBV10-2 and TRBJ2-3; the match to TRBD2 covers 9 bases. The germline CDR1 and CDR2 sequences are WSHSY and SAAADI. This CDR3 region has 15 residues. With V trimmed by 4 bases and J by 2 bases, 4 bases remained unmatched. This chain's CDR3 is CASSGSGGYTDTQYF. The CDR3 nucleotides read TGCGCCAGCAGTGGAAGCGGGGGGTACACAGATACGCAGTATTTT.

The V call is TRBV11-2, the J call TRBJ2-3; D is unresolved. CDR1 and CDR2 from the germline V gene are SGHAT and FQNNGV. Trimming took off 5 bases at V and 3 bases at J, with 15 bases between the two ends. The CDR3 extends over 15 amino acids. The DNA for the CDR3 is TGTGCCAGCAGCCTAACCCCTAACCCGACAGATACGCAGTATTTT. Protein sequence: CASSLTPNPTDTQYF.

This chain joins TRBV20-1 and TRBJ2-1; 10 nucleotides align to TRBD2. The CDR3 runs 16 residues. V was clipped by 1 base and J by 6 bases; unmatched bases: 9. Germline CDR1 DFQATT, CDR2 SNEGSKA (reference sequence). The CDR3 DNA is TGCAGTGCTAGAGGGGTCCTAGCGGGAGACCTCAATGAGCAGTTCTTC. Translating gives CSARGVLAGDLNEQFF.

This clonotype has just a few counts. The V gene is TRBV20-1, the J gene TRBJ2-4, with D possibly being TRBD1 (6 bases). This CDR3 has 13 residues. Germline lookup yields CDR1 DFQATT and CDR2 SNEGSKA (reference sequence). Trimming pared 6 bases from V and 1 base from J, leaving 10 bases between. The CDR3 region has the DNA TGCAGTGCCCCAGGGGTGGCCAAAAACATTCAGTACTTC. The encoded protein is CSAPGVAKNIQYF.